The 23 T cell receptor beta chains below all came from one sample that was sequenced in a study of T cell changes during pregnancy in multiple sclerosis. Here immunoSEQ multiplex PCR was the method, and the copy in TCRdb shows in-frame clones only, minus some. Among 30,000 to 45,000 clones, about 91% were seen once, and the ten largest hold 12%. Sequencing was performed on CD8+ T cells from peripheral blood mononuclear cells, taken after pregnancy. The receptors were sampled from a female donor with multiple sclerosis, enrolled in a pregnancy study.

This clone was detected only once. V gene TRBV2 combines with J gene TRBJ2-2; 13 bases are shared with TRBD2. The CDR3 is 15 residues long. Germline CDR1 and CDR2: SNHLY and FYNNEI. Trimming took 6 bases from V and 4 from J; bases not matched to a gene: 2. The chain's CDR3 is CASRGLAGVTGELFF. The CDR3 DNA reads TGTGCCAGCAGAGGACTAGCGGGGGTCACCGGGGAGCTGTTTTTT.

The chain recombines TRBV29-1 with TRBJ2-6; the D gene is possibly TRBD1 (6 bases). This CDR3 spans 16 amino acids. The V gene lost 3 bases and the J gene lost 0 bases, with 12 bases spanning the gap. Looked up from germline, CDR1 is SQVTM and CDR2 is ANQGSEA. This CDR3 is CSVEGAPSSGANVLTF. The DNA for the CDR3 is TGCAGCGTTGAGGGGGCTCCAAGCTCTGGGGCCAACGTCCTGACTTTC.

The V call is TRBV4-1, the J call TRBJ1-1; maybe TRBD1 (5 bases). Trimming shortened V by 0 bases and J by 10 bases, and 15 bases separated the two germline ends. The CDR3 runs to 14 residues. The germline gives CDR1 MGHRA, CDR2 YSYEKL. CDR3 residues: CASSQEAGQRGAFF. The CDR3 nucleotides read TGCGCCAGCAGCCAAGAGGCAGGGCAGCGTGGAGCTTTCTTT.

The V call is TRBV5-1, the J call TRBJ2-7, with 9 bases lining up with TRBD1. The CDR3 is 13 residues long. The V segment lost 3 bases and the J segment 4 bases; nucleotides outside the gene matches: 2. Germline CDR1 is SGHRS and CDR2 is YFSETQ. CDR3 sequence: CASSWGQGYEQYF. The CDR3 DNA sequence: TGCGCCAGCAGCTGGGGACAGGGTTACGAGCAGTACTTC.

The V call is TRBV5-1, the J call TRBJ1-2; possibly TRBD1 for D (5 bases). The CDR3 is made up of 14 amino acids. CDR1 is SGHRS and CDR2 is YFSETQ in the germline V gene. The V and J ends lost 4 bases and 8 bases respectively, with 18 bases between them. Written as DNA, the CDR3 is TGCGCCAGCAGCCCCTCGACGGGGGATGGGGGCTACACCTTC. Translated, it gives CASSPSTGDGGYTF.

This clone was recorded only once. The V and J genes are TRBV10-1 and TRBJ2-2, with TRBD2 as a possible D gene (5 bases). This CDR3 region has 14 residues. Germline V lookup: CDR1 WNHNN, CDR2 SYGVQD (reference sequence). V shed 0 bases and J shed 4 bases, with 6 bases lying between them. The CDR3 coding sequence is TGCGCCAGCAGTGAGTCTGCGGGCACCGGGGAGCTGTTTTTT. Protein: CASSESAGTGELFF.

This clone has only one observation. The V gene is TRBV28, the J gene TRBJ2-2; TRBD1 matches 9 bases. CDR3 length: 14 amino acids. In germline, CDR1 is MDHEN, CDR2 SYDVKM. V was pared by 4 bases and J by 5 bases, with 2 bases of the junction left unmatched. For the CDR3, the DNA is TGTGCCAGCAGTTGGACAGGGGAAACCGGGGAGCTGTTTTTT. Encoded protein: CASSWTGETGELFF.

This clone was recorded once. V and J are TRBV19 and TRBJ2-3; D call uncertain. The CDR3 covers 14 residues. Germline-derived CDR1 and CDR2 are LNHDA and SQIVND (reference sequence). V shed 4 bases and J shed 1 base, with 9 bases lying between them. The CDR3, as DNA: TGTGCCAGTAGTAACCAGGATCGCACAGATACGCAGTATTTT. Translating it yields CASSNQDRTDTQYF.

The CDR3 sequence is CASSRRGSPNQPQHF. DNA of the CDR3: TGTGCCAGTAGTCGGAGGGGTAGCCCCAATCAGCCCCAGCATTTT. The chain recombines TRBV19 with TRBJ1-5, with D perhaps TRBD1 (5 bases). The CDR3 is 15 amino acids. Trimming removed 5 bases at V and 3 bases at J, with 14 bases between. Germline V lookup: CDR1 LNHDA, CDR2 SQIVND (reference sequence). Combining the CDR3 with reference TRBV19 and TRBJ1-5 gives the whole variable domain DGGITQSPKYLFRKEGQNVTLSCEQNLNHDAMYWYRQDPGQGLRLIYYSQIVNDFQKGDIAEGYSVSREKKESFPLTVTSAQKNPTAFYLCASSRRGSPNQPQHFGDGTRLSIL.

V is TRBV29-1 and J is TRBJ1-1, with TRBD1 matching 8 bases. CDR1 and CDR2 from the germline V gene are SQVTM and ANQGSEA. V trimming: 5 bases; J trimming: 5 bases; junction bases outside the gene matches: 10. This CDR3 has 14 amino acids. The CDR3 bases are TGCAGCGTTCTCGCCAGGGGGCGTCGGACTGAAGCTTTCTTT. Translation: CSVLARGRRTEAFF.

This chain joins TRBV9 and TRBJ2-1; possible D gene TRBD1, 9 bases. The V gene lost 7 bases and the J gene lost 2 bases, with 28 bases spanning the gap. Looked up from germline, CDR1 is SGDLS and CDR2 is YYNGEE. The length of the CDR3 is 19 residues. The CDR3 reads CASGQGQGRGAGAYNEQFF. The DNA for the CDR3 is TGTGCCAGCGGACAGGGACAGGGTCGAGGAGCGGGGGCCTACAATGAGCAGTTCTTC.

V gene TRBV25-1 combines with J gene TRBJ1-4; TRBD1 might be the D (5 bases). The germline V gene has CDR1 MGHDK and CDR2 SYGVNS. Deletions cut 6 bases from V and 7 bases from J, with 15 bases between. This CDR3 is 14 amino acids long. The chain's CDR3 is CASRGGPSVEKLFF. The CDR3 DNA is TGTGCCAGCAGGGGGGGACCGAGTGTTGAAAAACTGTTTTTT.

CDR3 sequence (DNA): TGTGCCAGCAGGTTGGGACAGAACACTGAAGCTTTCTTT. Translating gives CASRLGQNTEAFF. The chain uses TRBV7-3 and TRBJ1-1; possibly TRBD1 for D (6 bases). The CDR3 has 13 amino acids. Germline assignment: CDR1 SGHTA and CDR2 FQGTGA. The V end lost 6 bases, the J end lost 1 base, and 9 bases lay between the germline ends.

The chain uses TRBV5-1 and TRBJ2-5; a possible D gene is TRBD1 (8 bases). This CDR3 comprises 16 residues. The V and J ends lost 4 bases and 4 bases respectively, with 20 bases between them. Per germline, CDR1 SGHRS and CDR2 YFSETQ. The CDR3 DNA sequence: TGCGCCAGCAGCAGGACAGGGCTTGGGAGGGGAGAGACCCAGTACTTC. It specifies CASSRTGLGRGETQYF.

CDR3 DNA: TGTGCCAGCAGCTCCACCCTGACAGGGGCGAACACCGGGGAGCTGTTTTTT. It is translated as CASSSTLTGANTGELFF. V gene TRBV7-7 combines with J gene TRBJ2-2; 8 nucleotides line up with TRBD1. The CDR3 is 17 amino acids. The ends lost 4 bases at V and 0 bases at J; junction bases unmatched: 7. Germline V gene lookup returns CDR1 SSHAT and CDR2 FNYEAQ (reference sequence).

The chain links TRBV2 to TRBJ1-5; 9 bases are a match to TRBD1. V trimming: 3 bases; J trimming: 2 bases; junction bases outside the gene matches: 5. The CDR3 is made up of 16 amino acids. Per the germline V gene, CDR1 is SNHLY and CDR2 is FYNNEI. DNA for the CDR3: TGTGCCAGCAGTGATTCGGACAGGGGCGGCAATCAGCCCCAGCATTTT. It specifies CASSDSDRGGNQPQHF. The entire variable domain, with the rest obtained from reference TRBV2 and TRBJ1-5, is as follows: EPEVTQTPSHQVTQMGQEVILRCVPISNHLYFYWYRQILGQKVEFLVSFYNNEISEKSEIFDDQFSVERPDGSNFTLKIRSTKLEDSAMYFCASSDSDRGGNQPQHFGDGTRLSIL.

J is TRBJ2-7 and V is TRBV9; TRBD1 aligns across 9 bases. The CDR3 is made up of 14 amino acids. Per germline, CDR1 SGDLS and CDR2 YYNGEE. Trimming removed 5 bases from V and 1 base from J; junction bases left unmatched: 4. This CDR3 is CASSTGQGSYEQYF. CDR3 in DNA: TGTGCCAGCAGTACAGGACAGGGGTCCTACGAGCAGTACTTC.

The V gene is TRBV5-8, the J gene TRBJ2-2; D is unclear. Germline V CDR1 and CDR2: SGHTS, YDEGEE. The CDR3 runs to 16 residues. V shed 4 bases and J shed 0 bases, with 13 bases lying between them. The CDR3 bases are TGTGCCAGCAGCCCTACGATGACATCGAACACCGGGGAGCTGTTTTTT. It yields the protein CASSPTMTSNTGELFF.

The gene calls are TRBV2 and TRBJ2-7; TRBD1 agrees at 7 bases. V trimming: 6 bases; J trimming: 3 bases; junction bases outside the gene matches: 11. Per germline, CDR1 SNHLY and CDR2 FYNNEI. The CDR3 is 15 amino acids. The CDR3 here is CASRVQTGPDYEQYF. DNA for the CDR3: TGTGCCAGCAGGGTACAGACAGGGCCAGACTACGAGCAGTACTTC.

This chain connects TRBV6-1 to TRBJ2-5; 7 bases fit TRBD2. This CDR3 spans 15 amino acids. Trimming at V came to 3 bases and at J to 2 bases, leaving 6 bases not matched to a gene. Germline CDR1 reads MNHNS; CDR2 reads SASEGT. CDR3 region: CASSEASGTQETQYF. Written as DNA, the CDR3 is TGTGCCAGCAGTGAGGCTAGCGGAACGCAAGAGACCCAGTACTTC.

The rearrangement joins TRBV5-1 to TRBJ1-1; the match to TRBD1 covers 9 bases. The CDR3 runs 14 residues. Per germline, CDR1 SGHRS and CDR2 YFSETQ. The V and J ends lost 3 bases and 5 bases, in that order; junction bases with no gene match: 5. The CDR3 loop is CASSSGQGWTEAFF. The CDR3 DNA reads as TGCGCCAGCAGCTCGGGACAGGGCTGGACTGAAGCTTTCTTT.

This clone was detected once. The genes are TRBV4-1 and TRBJ1-1; 9 bases are shared with TRBD1. Germline-derived CDR1 and CDR2 are MGHRA and YSYEKL. The CDR3 covers 15 residues. After removal of 4 bases from V and 2 bases from J, the junction contained 5 bases not matched to a gene. The CDR3 loop reads CASSPGQGINTEAFF. CDR3 nucleotides: TGCGCCAGCAGCCCAGGACAGGGGATTAACACTGAAGCTTTCTTT.

V and J are TRBV19 and TRBJ2-7; 9 nucleotides match TRBD2. Germline V gene lookup returns CDR1 LNHDA and CDR2 SQIVND (reference sequence). J lost 3 bases, V lost 4 bases, and 4 bases had no gene match. The CDR3 spans 14 residues. The CDR3 DNA reads TGTGCCAGTAGTAGTAGCGGGGGCCACTACGAGCAGTACTTC. Protein product: CASSSSGGHYEQYF.